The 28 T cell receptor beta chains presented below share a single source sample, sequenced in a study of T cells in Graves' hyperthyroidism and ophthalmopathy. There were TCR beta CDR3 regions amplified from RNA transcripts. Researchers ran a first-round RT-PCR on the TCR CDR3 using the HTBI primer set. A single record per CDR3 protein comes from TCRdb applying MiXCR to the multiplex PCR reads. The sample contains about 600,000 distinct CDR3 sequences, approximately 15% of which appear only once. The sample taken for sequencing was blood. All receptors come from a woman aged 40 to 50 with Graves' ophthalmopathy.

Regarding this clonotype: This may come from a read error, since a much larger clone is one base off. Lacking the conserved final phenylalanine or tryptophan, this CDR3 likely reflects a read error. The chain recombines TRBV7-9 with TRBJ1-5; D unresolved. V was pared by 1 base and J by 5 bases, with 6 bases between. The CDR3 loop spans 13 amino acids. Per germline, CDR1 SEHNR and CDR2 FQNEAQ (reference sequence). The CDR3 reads CASSLGFDQPQHS. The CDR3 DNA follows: TGTGCCAGCAGCTTAGGGTTCGATCAGCCCCAGCATTCT.

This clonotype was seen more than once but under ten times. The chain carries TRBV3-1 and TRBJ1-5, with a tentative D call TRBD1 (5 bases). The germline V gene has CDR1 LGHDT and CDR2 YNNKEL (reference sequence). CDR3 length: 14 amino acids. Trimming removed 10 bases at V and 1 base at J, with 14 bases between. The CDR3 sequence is CATGQRGSNQPQHF. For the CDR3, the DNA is TGTGCCACCGGCCAACGGGGGAGCAATCAGCCCCAGCATTTT.

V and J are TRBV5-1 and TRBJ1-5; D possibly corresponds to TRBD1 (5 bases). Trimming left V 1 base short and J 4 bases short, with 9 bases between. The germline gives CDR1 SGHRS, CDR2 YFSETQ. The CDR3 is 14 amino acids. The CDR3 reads CASSLTGLNQPQHF. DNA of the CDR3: TGCGCCAGCAGCTTGACAGGTCTTAATCAGCCCCAGCATTTT. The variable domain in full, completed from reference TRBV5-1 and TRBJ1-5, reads KAGVTQTPRYLIKTRGQQVTLSCSPISGHRSVSWYQQTPGQGLQFLFEYFSETQRNKGNFPGRFSGRQFSNSRSEMNVSTLELGDSALYLCASSLTGLNQPQHFGDGTRLSIL.

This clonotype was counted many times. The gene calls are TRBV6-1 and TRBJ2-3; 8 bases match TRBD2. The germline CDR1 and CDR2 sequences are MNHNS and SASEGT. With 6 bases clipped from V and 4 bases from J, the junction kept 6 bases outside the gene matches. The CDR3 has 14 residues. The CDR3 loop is CASRARGGADTQYF. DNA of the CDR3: TGTGCCAGCAGGGCACGGGGGGGCGCAGATACGCAGTATTTT.

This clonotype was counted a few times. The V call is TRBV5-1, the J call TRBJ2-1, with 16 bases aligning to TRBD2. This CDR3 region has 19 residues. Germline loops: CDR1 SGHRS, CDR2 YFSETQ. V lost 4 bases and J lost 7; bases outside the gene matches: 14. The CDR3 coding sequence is TGCGCCAGCAGCATCACCCCGACGGGACTAGCGGGAGGGCCGAATGAGCAGTTCTTC. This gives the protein CASSITPTGLAGGPNEQFF.

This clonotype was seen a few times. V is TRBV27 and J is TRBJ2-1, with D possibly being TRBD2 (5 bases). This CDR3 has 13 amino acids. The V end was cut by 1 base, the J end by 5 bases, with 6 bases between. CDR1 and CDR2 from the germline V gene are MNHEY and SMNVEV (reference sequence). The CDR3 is CASSLYGNNEQFF. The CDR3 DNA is TGTGCCAGCAGTTTATACGGGAACAATGAGCAGTTCTTC.

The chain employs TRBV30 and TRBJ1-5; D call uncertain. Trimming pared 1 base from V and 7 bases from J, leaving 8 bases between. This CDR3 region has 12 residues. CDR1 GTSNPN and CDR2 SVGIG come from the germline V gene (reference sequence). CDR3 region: CAWSEGFQPQHF. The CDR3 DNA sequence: TGTGCCTGGAGTGAAGGGTTCCAGCCCCAGCATTTT.

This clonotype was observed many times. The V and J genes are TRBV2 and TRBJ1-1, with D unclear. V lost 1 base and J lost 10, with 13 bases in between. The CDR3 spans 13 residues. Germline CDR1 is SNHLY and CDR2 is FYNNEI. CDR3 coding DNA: TGTGCCAGCAGTGAAGAGAGAACGGCCAGAGCTTTCTTT. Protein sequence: CASSEERTARAFF.

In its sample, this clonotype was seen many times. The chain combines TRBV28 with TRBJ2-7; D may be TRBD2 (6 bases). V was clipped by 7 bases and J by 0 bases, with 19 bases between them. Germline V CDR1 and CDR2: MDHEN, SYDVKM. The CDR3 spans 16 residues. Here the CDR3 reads CASTAPGETSSYEQYF. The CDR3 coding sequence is TGTGCCAGCACGGCCCCTGGGGAGACTAGCTCCTACGAGCAGTACTTC.

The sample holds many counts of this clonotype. The CDR3 loop reads CASSLPAGNEQFF. CDR3 nucleotide sequence: TGTGCCAGCAGTTTGCCAGCAGGCAATGAGCAGTTCTTC. V and J are TRBV28 and TRBJ2-1; unclear D gene. The CDR3 spans 13 residues. In germline, CDR1 is MDHEN, CDR2 SYDVKM. V was shortened by 3 bases and J by 6 bases, with 9 bases between the two germline ends.

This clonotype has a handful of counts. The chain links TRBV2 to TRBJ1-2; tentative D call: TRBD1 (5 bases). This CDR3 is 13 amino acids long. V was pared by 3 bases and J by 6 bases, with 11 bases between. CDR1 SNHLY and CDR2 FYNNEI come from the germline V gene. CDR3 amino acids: CASSDLTVHGYTF. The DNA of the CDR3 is TGTGCCAGCAGTGACCTGACAGTGCATGGCTACACCTTC.

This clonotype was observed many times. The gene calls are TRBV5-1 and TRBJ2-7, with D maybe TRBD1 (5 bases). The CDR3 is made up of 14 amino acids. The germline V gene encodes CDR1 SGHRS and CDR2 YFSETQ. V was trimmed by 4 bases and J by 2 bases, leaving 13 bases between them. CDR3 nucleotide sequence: TGCGCCAGCAGCCGTTTGGGGCCGACCTACGAGCAGTACTTC. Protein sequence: CASSRLGPTYEQYF.

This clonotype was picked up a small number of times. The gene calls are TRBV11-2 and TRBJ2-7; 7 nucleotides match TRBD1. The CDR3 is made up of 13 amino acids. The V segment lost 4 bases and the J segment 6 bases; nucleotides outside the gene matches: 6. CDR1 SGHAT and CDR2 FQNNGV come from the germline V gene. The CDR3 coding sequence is TGTGCCAGCAGCTCGGGACAGACCTTCGAGCAGTACTTC. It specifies CASSSGQTFEQYF.

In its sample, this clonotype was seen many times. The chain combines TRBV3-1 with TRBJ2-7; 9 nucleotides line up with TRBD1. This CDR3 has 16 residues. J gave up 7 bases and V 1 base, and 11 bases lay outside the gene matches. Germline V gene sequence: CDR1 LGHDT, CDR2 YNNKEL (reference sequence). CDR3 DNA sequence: TGTGCCAGCAGCCAAGCCGGGACAGGGACCGAAGGAGAGCAGTACTTC. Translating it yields CASSQAGTGTEGEQYF.

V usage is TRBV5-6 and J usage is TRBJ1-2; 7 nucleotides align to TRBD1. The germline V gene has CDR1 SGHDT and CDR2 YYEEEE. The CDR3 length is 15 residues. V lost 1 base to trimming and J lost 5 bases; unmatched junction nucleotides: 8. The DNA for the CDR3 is TGTGCCAGCAGCTTGTTGAGTGCAGGGGGGTATGGCTACACCTTC. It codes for CASSLLSAGGYGYTF.

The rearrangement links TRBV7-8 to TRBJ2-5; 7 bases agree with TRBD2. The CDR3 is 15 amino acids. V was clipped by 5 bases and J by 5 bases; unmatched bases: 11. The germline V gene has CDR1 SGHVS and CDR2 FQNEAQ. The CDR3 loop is CASSLLGRVGETQYF. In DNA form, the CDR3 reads TGTGCCAGCAGCCTCCTAGGGAGGGTAGGCGAGACCCAGTACTTC.

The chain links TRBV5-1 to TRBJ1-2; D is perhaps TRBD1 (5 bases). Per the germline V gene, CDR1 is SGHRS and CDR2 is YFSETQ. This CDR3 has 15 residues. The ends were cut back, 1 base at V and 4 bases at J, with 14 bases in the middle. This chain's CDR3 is CASSLSTGAFYGYTF. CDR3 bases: TGCGCCAGCAGCTTGAGTACAGGAGCTTTCTATGGCTACACCTTC.

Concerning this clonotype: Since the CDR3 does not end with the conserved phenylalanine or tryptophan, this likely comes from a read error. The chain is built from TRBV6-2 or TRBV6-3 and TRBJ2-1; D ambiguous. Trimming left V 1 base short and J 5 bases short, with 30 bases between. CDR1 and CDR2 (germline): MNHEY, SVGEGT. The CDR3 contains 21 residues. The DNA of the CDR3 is TGTGCCAGCAGTTACTACAAGTTAAGAACAAGTATAAAAAAAGAGAACAATGAGCAGTTCCTC. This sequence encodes CASSYYKLRTSIKKENNEQFL.

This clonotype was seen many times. CDR3 nucleotide sequence: TGTGCCACCAGTTCTAGCGAGAGAAGCACAGATACGCAGTATTTT. Amino acid sequence: CATSSSERSTDTQYF. The gene calls are TRBV15 and TRBJ2-3; tentatively, D is TRBD2 (6 bases). CDR3 size: 15 residues. From germline, CDR1 is LNHNV and CDR2 YYDKDF (reference sequence). V lost 6 bases and J lost 0, with 13 bases in between.

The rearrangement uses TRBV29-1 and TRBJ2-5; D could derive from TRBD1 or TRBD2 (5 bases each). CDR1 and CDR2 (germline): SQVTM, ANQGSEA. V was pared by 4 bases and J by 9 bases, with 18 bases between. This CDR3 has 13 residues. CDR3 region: CSVGELVGEPQYF. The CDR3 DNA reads TGCAGCGTTGGGGAGCTAGTGGGGGAGCCCCAGTACTTC.

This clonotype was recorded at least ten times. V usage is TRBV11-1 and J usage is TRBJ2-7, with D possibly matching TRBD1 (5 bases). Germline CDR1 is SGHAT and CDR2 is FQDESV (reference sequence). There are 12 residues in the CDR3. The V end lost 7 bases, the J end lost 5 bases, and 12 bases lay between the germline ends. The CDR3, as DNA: TGTGCCAGCAACCAGGGTTCCGACGAGCAGTACTTC. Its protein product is CASNQGSDEQYF.

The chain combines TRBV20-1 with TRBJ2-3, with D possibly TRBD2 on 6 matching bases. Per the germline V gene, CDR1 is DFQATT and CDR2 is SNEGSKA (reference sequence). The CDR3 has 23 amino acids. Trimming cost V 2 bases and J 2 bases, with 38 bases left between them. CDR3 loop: CSARFRGLAGGLTYSPLTDTQYF. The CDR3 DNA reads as TGCAGTGCTAGATTTCGGGGCCTAGCAGGAGGGTTGACGTACTCTCCCCTCACAGATACGCAGTATTTT.

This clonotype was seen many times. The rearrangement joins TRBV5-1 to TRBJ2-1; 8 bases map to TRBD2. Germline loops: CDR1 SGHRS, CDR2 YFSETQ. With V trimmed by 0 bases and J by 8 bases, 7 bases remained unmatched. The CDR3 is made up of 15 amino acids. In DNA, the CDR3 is TGCGCCAGCAGCTTGGCGGGCGGGGGGTACGATGAGCAGTTCTTC. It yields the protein CASSLAGGGYDEQFF.

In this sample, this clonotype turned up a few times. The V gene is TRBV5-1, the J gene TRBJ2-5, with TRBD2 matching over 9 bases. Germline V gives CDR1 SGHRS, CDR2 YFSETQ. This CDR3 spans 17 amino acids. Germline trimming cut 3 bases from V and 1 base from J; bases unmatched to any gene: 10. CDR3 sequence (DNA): TGCGCCAGCAGCTCCTCCATAGCGGGAGATGTCCAAGAGACCCAGTACTTC. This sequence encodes CASSSSIAGDVQETQYF.

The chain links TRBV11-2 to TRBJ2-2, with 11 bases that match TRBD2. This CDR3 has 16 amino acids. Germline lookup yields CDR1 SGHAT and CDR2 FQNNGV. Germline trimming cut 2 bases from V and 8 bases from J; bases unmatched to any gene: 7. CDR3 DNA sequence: TGTGCCAGCAGCTTATTTAGCGGGAGGGCCGGTGGGGAGCTGTTTTTT. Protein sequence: CASSLFSGRAGGELFF.

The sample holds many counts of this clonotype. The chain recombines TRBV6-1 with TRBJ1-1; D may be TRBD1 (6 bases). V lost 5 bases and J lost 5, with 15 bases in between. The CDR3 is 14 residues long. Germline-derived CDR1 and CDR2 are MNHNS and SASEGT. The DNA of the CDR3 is TGTGCCAGCAGTTCGACAGGTGGGAGGACTGAAGCTTTCTTT. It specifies CASSSTGGRTEAFF.

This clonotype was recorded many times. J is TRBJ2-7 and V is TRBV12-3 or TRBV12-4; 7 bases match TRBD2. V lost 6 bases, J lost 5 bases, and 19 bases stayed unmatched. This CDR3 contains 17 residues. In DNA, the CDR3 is TGTGCCAGCAGCCCGTACTTGAGCGGGAAGGGAAAGGACGAGCAGTACTTC. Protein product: CASSPYLSGKGKDEQYF.

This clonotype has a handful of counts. CDR3: CASSPYRTETQYF. CDR3 nucleotide sequence: TGTGCCAGCAGTCCCTACAGGACCGAGACCCAGTACTTC. The chain links TRBV28 to TRBJ2-5; perhaps TRBD1 as D (5 bases). V was trimmed by 5 bases and J by 5 bases, leaving 12 bases between them. Looked up from germline, CDR1 is MDHEN and CDR2 is SYDVKM. The length of the CDR3 is 13 residues.